Each of the 19 T cell receptor beta chains below was sequenced from the same sample in a study of blood T cell repertoires in COVID-19. Sequencing was performed with immunoSEQ multiplex PCR; in TCRdb, only in-frame clones are kept and a portion is missing. The repertoire holds under 95,000 clones, with approximately 93% as singletons. Sequencing input: peripheral blood. The receptors stem from a man aged 50-60 years with COVID-19, enrolled during active disease.

This chain connects TRBV3-1 (or the pseudogene TRBV3-2) to TRBJ2-5, with 8 bases lining up with TRBD1. This CDR3 region has 17 residues. J gave up 9 bases and V 0 bases, and 15 bases lay outside the gene matches. Germline CDR1 is LGHDT and CDR2 is YNNKEL (reference sequence). The CDR3 spells CASSQESRTGPPGPQYF. CDR3 nucleotide sequence: TGTGCCAGCAGCCAAGAATCCCGGACAGGGCCCCCGGGGCCCCAGTACTTC.

V gene TRBV9 combines with J gene TRBJ1-2; D is undetermined. CDR1 is SGDLS and CDR2 is YYNGEE in the germline V gene. This CDR3 region has 15 residues. V was cut by 0 bases and J by 5 bases, with 14 bases left in between. Written as DNA, the CDR3 is TGTGCCAGCAGCGTAGAGGCAGTCGGACTATATGGCTACACCTTC. It specifies CASSVEAVGLYGYTF.

The genes are TRBV9 and TRBJ2-3; 10 bases agree with TRBD2. The CDR3 contains 17 residues. The J segment lost 2 bases and the V segment lost 0 bases, leaving 6 bases of the junction unmatched. CDR1 SGDLS and CDR2 YYNGEE come from the germline V gene. This CDR3 reads CASSVGPAGGFTDTQYF. CDR3 in DNA: TGTGCCAGCAGCGTAGGACCAGCGGGAGGGTTCACAGATACGCAGTATTTT.

CDR3 bases: TGCGCCAGCAGCTTGGGCCAGTCGGGTGAGCAGTTCTTC. Translation gives CASSLGQSGEQFF. The chain links TRBV5-1 to TRBJ2-1; D unclear. The germline gives CDR1 SGHRS, CDR2 YFSETQ. The CDR3 totals 13 residues. V was shortened by 0 bases and J by 9 bases, with 10 bases between the two germline ends.

V usage is TRBV6-2 or TRBV6-3 and J usage is TRBJ2-7, with 8 bases lining up with TRBD1. The germline gives CDR1 MNHEY, CDR2 SVGEGT. This CDR3 comprises 15 residues. J was trimmed by 4 bases and V by 5 bases; bases with no gene match: 10. CDR3 in amino acids: CASSTGGTAKYEQYF. CDR3 bases: TGTGCCAGCAGTACAGGGGGGACAGCTAAATACGAGCAGTACTTC.

This sequence joins TRBV4-1 and TRBJ2-5, with a tentative D call TRBD2 (6 bases). The CDR3 has 13 residues. The germline V gene encodes CDR1 MGHRA and CDR2 YSYEKL. V was shortened by 2 bases and J by 5 bases, with 9 bases between the two germline ends. CDR3 bases: TGCGCCAGCAGCCAATGGAGGGGCGAGACCCAGTACTTC. Translation gives CASSQWRGETQYF.

This clone was seen just once. The rearrangement joins TRBV5-4 to TRBJ2-4, with D possibly being TRBD1 (5 bases). The CDR3 contains 12 residues. V lost 3 bases to trimming and J lost 9 bases, with 10 bases between them. Germline values: CDR1 SGHNT, CDR2 YYREEE (reference sequence). CDR3 sequence (DNA): TGTGCCAGCAGCTCAGACACAGGCATTCAGTACTTC. Its protein is CASSSDTGIQYF. The full variable domain, rest sourced from reference TRBV5-4 and TRBJ2-4, is ETGVTQSPTHLIKTRGQQVTLRCSSQSGHNTVSWYQQALGQGPQFIFQYYREEENGRGNFPPRFSGLQFPNYSSELNVNALELDDSALYLCASSSDTGIQYFGAGTRLSVL.

This sequence joins TRBV4-3 and TRBJ1-3; the match to TRBD1 covers 9 bases. Germline trimming cut 6 bases from V and 0 bases from J; bases unmatched to any gene: 15. The CDR3 covers 19 residues. Per germline, CDR1 LGHNA and CDR2 YSLEER. The CDR3 DNA reads TGCGCCAGCAGTTACGGTTTGGACAGGGGTTTCTCCTCTGGAAACACCATATATTTT. Translated, it gives CASSYGLDRGFSSGNTIYF.

V gene TRBV6-2 or TRBV6-3 combines with J gene TRBJ2-7, with D possibly TRBD1 on 6 matching bases. The CDR3 loop spans 13 amino acids. Germline V gene data show CDR1 as MNHEY and CDR2 as SVGEGT. Trimming pared 5 bases from V and 0 bases from J, leaving 8 bases between. The CDR3 here is CASSRGSSYEQYF. Here the CDR3 DNA reads TGTGCCAGCAGTAGGGGGTCCTCCTACGAGCAGTACTTC.

This chain connects TRBV13 to TRBJ1-4, with a possible D match to TRBD1 (5 bases). The CDR3 length is 14 residues. Germline V gene data show CDR1 as PRHDT and CDR2 as FYEKMQ (reference sequence). V shed 4 bases and J shed 7 bases, with 13 bases lying between them. CDR3 DNA: TGTGCCAGCAGCTCGGTCAGGGAGGGTGAAAAACTGTTTTTT. Translation gives CASSSVREGEKLFF.

The chain links TRBV6-5 to TRBJ2-4; 11 bases align to TRBD2. Germline CDR1 and CDR2: MNHEY and SVGAGI. V trimming: 2 bases; J trimming: 8 bases; junction bases outside the gene matches: 5. The CDR3 totals 15 residues. This CDR3 is CASSYGPSGRHIQYF. CDR3 nucleotides: TGTGCCAGCAGTTACGGCCCTAGCGGGAGGCACATTCAGTACTTC.

V gene TRBV6-6 combines with J gene TRBJ1-6, with TRBD1 identical over 8 bases. The length of the CDR3 is 14 residues. CDR1 is MNHNY and CDR2 is SVGAGI in the germline V gene (reference sequence). V gave up 6 bases and J gave up 10 bases; unmatched junction bases: 8. In nucleotides, the CDR3 is TGTGCCAGCAGGTCGACAGGGGAGGGCTCACCCCTCCACTTT. Translation: CASRSTGEGSPLHF.

V and J are TRBV29-1 and TRBJ2-1; TRBD2 agrees at 7 bases. V shed 6 bases and J 6 bases; nucleotides not matched to a gene: 11. This CDR3 contains 14 residues. Germline V gene sequence: CDR1 SQVTM, CDR2 ANQGSEA. CDR3 amino acids: CSVPSGMGLNEQFF. CDR3 DNA sequence: TGCAGCGTCCCGAGCGGGATGGGCCTCAATGAGCAGTTCTTC.

This clone was seen once. The chain joins TRBV7-2 to TRBJ2-1, with D perhaps matching TRBD1 (5 bases). V dropped 4 bases and J dropped 3 bases, with 13 bases sitting between them. Germline CDR1 and CDR2: SGHTA and FQGNSA. This CDR3 is built from 15 residues. CDR3 sequence reads: CASSSGQAFYNEQFF. The CDR3 nucleotides read TGTGCCAGCAGCTCCGGACAAGCCTTCTACAATGAGCAGTTCTTC.

The chain has TRBV5-1 and TRBJ2-3; the match to TRBD1 covers 8 bases. The CDR3 spans 14 residues. Trimming took 1 base from V and 5 from J; bases not matched to a gene: 3. Germline V lookup: CDR1 SGHRS, CDR2 YFSETQ. The CDR3 DNA reads as TGCGCCAGCAGCTTGCAGGGGGCACAAGATACGCAGTATTTT. Amino acid sequence: CASSLQGAQDTQYF.

The DNA for the CDR3 is TGTGCCAGCAGTCGACAAGGACAGGGGGCTCTCGAGCAGTACGTC. Encoded protein: CASSRQGQGALEQYV. This chain connects TRBV6-5 to TRBJ2-7; 11 bases are shared with TRBD1. The V gene's germline CDR1 is MNHEY and CDR2 SVGAGI. CDR3 length: 15 amino acids. V gave up 5 bases and J gave up 6 bases; unmatched junction bases: 9.

This clone has just a few counts. The chain recombines TRBV2 with TRBJ1-4, with D perhaps TRBD1 (5 bases). Looked up from germline, CDR1 is SNHLY and CDR2 is FYNNEI. Trimming cost V 7 bases and J 5 bases, with 11 bases left between them. This CDR3 spans 13 amino acids. CDR3 amino acids: CASNLRQNEKLFF. As DNA, the CDR3 is TGTGCCAGCAATTTACGACAGAATGAAAAACTGTTTTTT.

The genes are TRBV28 and TRBJ1-5, with 9 positions matching TRBD1. CDR3 length: 15 amino acids. Germline V gives CDR1 MDHEN, CDR2 SYDVKM. Losses at the gene ends were 5 bases for V and 7 bases for J; bases not matched to a gene: 9. The CDR3 DNA reads as TGTGCCAGCAGTCGATCGGACAGGGGATACCAGCCCCAGCATTTT. Its protein product is CASSRSDRGYQPQHF.

V gene TRBV11-3 combines with J gene TRBJ1-6; D gene unclear. Per germline, CDR1 SGHNT and CDR2 YENEEA. The V end was cut by 2 bases, the J end by 5 bases, with 4 bases between. The CDR3 runs to 13 residues. The CDR3 DNA reads TGTGCCAGCAGCTTATCAAATAATTCACCCCTCCACTTT. It yields the protein CASSLSNNSPLHF.